One T cell receptor beta chain is described in this entry. V was pared by 0 bases and J by 5 bases, with 13 bases of the junction left unmatched. Germline V gene sequence: CDR1 LGHNA, CDR2 YNFKEQ. This CDR3 spans 18 amino acids. This entry belongs to a study of siplizumab effects on memory and regulatory T cells. Sequencing used immunoSEQ multiplex PCR; TCRdb keeps in-frame clones, though not all of them. The sample includes 95,000 to 100,000 clones, around 90% of them seen just once. The sample taken for sequencing was non-Treg CD4+ T cells sorted from blood. The chain employs TRBV4-2 and TRBJ2-1; 7 nucleotides align to TRBD2. This clonotype was obtained from a human donor in good health. CDR3 in DNA: TGTGCCAGCAGCCAAGAGGTGGGCAGCGCGGGAGCCCACAATGAGCAGTTCTTC. Translating it yields CASSQEVGSAGAHNEQFF.